These T cell receptor beta chains were read from a single sample in a study of blood T cell repertoires in COVID-19. Assay: immunoSEQ multiplex PCR; the TCRdb copy retains only in-frame clones and omits some. This sample yields about 210,000 clones, of which 89% are seen a single time; about 4.8% belongs to the top ten. Source material: peripheral blood. The receptors come from a woman in her thirties or forties with acute or convalescent COVID-19. Each CDR3 is given without its conserved first and last residue. The order of the fields is CDR3 protein, V gene, J gene.

ASSLAPAGSSGNTIY	TRBV7-6	TRBJ1-3
SVSGGVDYGYT	TRBV29-1	TRBJ1-2
ASSFQAGGSLAKNIQY	TRBV5-8	TRBJ2-4
ASSLTLAGAQETQY	TRBV7-2	TRBJ2-5
ASSPGGTYGYT	TRBV19	TRBJ1-2
ASNSGGSYNEQF	TRBV28	TRBJ2-1
AFGSSGETQY	TRBV30	TRBJ2-5
AIRVDQETQY	TRBV10-3	TRBJ2-5
ATRGEGYDYGYT	TRBV24-1	TRBJ1-2
AWSQDRDTEAF	TRBV30	TRBJ1-1
ASRQGARGTEAF	TRBV2	TRBJ1-1
ASSPDRDNQPQH	TRBV7-8	TRBJ1-5
ATSRVPRAPGAKNIQY	TRBV15	TRBJ2-4
ASTGAVGAGDTQY	TRBV10-2	TRBJ2-3
ASSEAAGARSPLH	TRBV2	TRBJ1-6
ASSTEGHPTVNTEAF	TRBV19	TRBJ1-1
ASSPLAALQGGYGYT	TRBV18	TRBJ1-2
ASSSTGQRSPLH	TRBV5-1	TRBJ1-6
SVAEGNTGELF	TRBV29-1	TRBJ2-2
ASSSTGGSNQPQH	TRBV2	TRBJ1-5
ARRDSNTEAF	TRBV2	TRBJ1-1
ASTRQGLETGELF	TRBV6-5	TRBJ2-2
AIRGGGGAEGELF	TRBV10-3	TRBJ2-2
AIKEPLAGSETQY	TRBV10-3	TRBJ2-5
ASSRGPGRKNTGELF	TRBV18	TRBJ2-2
ASSQVGGAGELF	TRBV3-1/TRBV3-2	TRBJ2-2
ASRRTDTDTQY	TRBV6-5	TRBJ2-3
ASSYTASTSYGYT	TRBV6-6	TRBJ1-2
ASSPVRGTEAF	TRBV18	TRBJ1-1
ASSLAVGRTANEQF	TRBV5-1	TRBJ2-1
SLTSSQGAPEAF	TRBV29-1	TRBJ1-1
AWRNNLDFQETQY	TRBV30	TRBJ2-5
SASEPVTDTQY	TRBV20-1	TRBJ2-3
ASSFLTGAGTDTQY	TRBV7-2	TRBJ2-3
ASSLEMGQTFQETQY	TRBV5-6	TRBJ2-5
ASQTGGQETQY	TRBV5-1	TRBJ2-5
ASSVALYNEQF	TRBV7-8	TRBJ2-1
ASSESRDRYGYT	TRBV6-1	TRBJ1-2
ASSFVGGLDLNTEAF	TRBV5-1	TRBJ1-1
ASSQVDLGLALSYNEQF	TRBV4-1	TRBJ2-1
ASSSGLAVPYNEQF	TRBV7-6	TRBJ2-1
SVRISGSSYNEQF	TRBV29-1	TRBJ2-1
ASSVTSYGQETQY	TRBV9	TRBJ2-5
AWSVGQGISPLH	TRBV30	TRBJ1-6
SAPGASGGTETQY	TRBV29-1	TRBJ2-5
ASSFGGRGGGYT	TRBV27	TRBJ1-2
ASSSGLRLPPTGELF	TRBV9	TRBJ2-2
ASTPRGQGDSPLH	TRBV4-1	TRBJ1-6
ASRLTGEAEAF	TRBV6-5	TRBJ1-1
ATSRRGQGLGGYT	TRBV15	TRBJ1-2
ASSPTQRPTSGEKLF	TRBV18	TRBJ1-4
APITKTSGGHLITDTQY	TRBV30	TRBJ2-3
ASSDRTGELF	TRBV25-1	TRBJ2-2
ASRQGARETQY	TRBV12-3/TRBV12-4	TRBJ2-5